One sample yielded the 25 T cell receptor beta chains listed below, sequenced in a study of blood T cell repertoires in COVID-19. Clones were sequenced by immunoSEQ multiplex PCR, and TCRdb holds only the in-frame ones, with some missing. Of some 220,000 clones listed, about 87% are singletons. Sequences were obtained from PBMCs or T cells enriched from blood (not recorded which). These receptor sequences come from a woman between 25 and 40 years old who had recovered from COVID-19.

This chain links TRBV7-9 with TRBJ1-1; D call uncertain. CDR3 length: 12 amino acids. The V and J ends lost 3 bases and 4 bases respectively, with 6 bases between them. CDR1 and CDR2 (germline): SEHNR, FQNEAQ (reference sequence). The DNA for the CDR3 is TGTGCCAGCAGCTTGAGCGGCACTGAAGCTTTCTTT. Amino acid sequence: CASSLSGTEAFF.

The rearrangement links TRBV2 to TRBJ1-2, with D hard to call. The CDR3 consists of 14 residues. The germline V gene has CDR1 SNHLY and CDR2 FYNNEI. V was trimmed by 6 bases and J by 8 bases, leaving 19 bases between them. The CDR3: CASSVTDSGVGYTF. In DNA form, the CDR3 reads TGTGCCAGCAGCGTGACCGATAGTGGAGTCGGCTACACCTTC.

The rearrangement joins TRBV13 to TRBJ1-5; D gene unclear. V lost 5 bases, J lost 1 base, and 3 bases lay in between. The CDR3 sequence is 12 residues long. Germline CDR1 is PRHDT and CDR2 is FYEKMQ (reference sequence). The CDR3 DNA follows: TGTGCCAGCAGCATAAGCAATCAGCCCCAGCATTTT. It codes for CASSISNQPQHF. The complete variable domain, with remaining parts taken from reference TRBV13 and TRBJ1-5, reads AAGVIQSPRHLIKEKRETATLKCYPIPRHDTVYWYQQGPGQDPQFLISFYEKMQSDKGSIPDRFSAQQFSDYHSELNMSSLELGDSALYFCASSISNQPQHFGDGTRLSIL.

The gene calls are TRBV5-6 and TRBJ2-3; D is perhaps TRBD2 (5 bases). V lost 1 base and J 4 bases, leaving 10 bases between the germline ends. There are 14 residues in the CDR3. Germline CDR1 and CDR2: SGHDT and YYEEEE. The CDR3 protein is CASSLTSRADTQYF. CDR3 in DNA: TGTGCCAGCAGCTTGACTAGTCGGGCAGATACGCAGTATTTT.

This chain connects TRBV5-1 to TRBJ2-7; 9 bases map to TRBD1. The germline V gene has CDR1 SGHRS and CDR2 YFSETQ. The V segment lost 0 bases and the J segment 6 bases; nucleotides outside the gene matches: 7. The CDR3 is 15 amino acids. CDR3 DNA sequence: TGCGCCAGCAGCTTGGTACGGGACAGGGTAGGCGAGCAGTACTTC. Protein sequence: CASSLVRDRVGEQYF.

The genes are TRBV18 and TRBJ1-5; TRBD1 aligns across 8 bases. This CDR3 is 14 amino acids long. With 5 bases clipped from V and 5 bases from J, the junction kept 5 bases outside the gene matches. Looked up from germline, CDR1 is KGHSH and CDR2 is LQKENI. CDR3 residues: CASSGQGGDQPQHF. CDR3 DNA sequence: TGTGCCAGCTCAGGACAGGGCGGGGATCAGCCCCAGCATTTT. Complete variable domain (other parts from reference TRBV18 and TRBJ1-5): NAGVMQNPRHLVRRRGQEARLRCSPMKGHSHVYWYRQLPEEGLKFMVYLQKENIIDESGMPKERFSAEFPKEGPSILRIQQVVRGDSAAYFCASSGQGGDQPQHFGDGTRLSIL.

The V and J genes are TRBV9 and TRBJ2-1; TRBD1 matches 7 bases. The CDR3 covers 16 residues. Germline V lookup: CDR1 SGDLS, CDR2 YYNGEE. Trimming cost V 3 bases and J 0 bases; bases outside gene matches: 6. The CDR3 reads CASSATGVSSYNEQFF. The CDR3 nucleotides are TGTGCCAGCAGCGCTACAGGGGTAAGCTCCTACAATGAGCAGTTCTTC.

This clone has only one observation. The chain links TRBV3-1 (or the pseudogene TRBV3-2) to TRBJ2-7, with 12 bases lining up with TRBD2. Trimming at V came to 11 bases and at J to 3 bases, leaving 11 bases not matched to a gene. Germline values: CDR1 LGHDT, CDR2 YNNKEL (reference sequence). The CDR3 has 15 residues. Here the CDR3 DNA reads TGTGCCGGGGGTCCCGGACTAGCGGGGTTCTACGAGCAGTACTTC. It yields the protein CAGGPGLAGFYEQYF.

The chain is built from TRBV7-9 and TRBJ2-3; D uncertain. CDR3 length: 16 amino acids. The V end was cut by 1 base, the J end by 1 base, with 12 bases between. CDR1 and CDR2 (germline): SEHNR, FQNEAQ (reference sequence). CDR3: CASSLVPGVGTDTQYF. The CDR3 nucleotides read TGTGCCAGCAGCTTAGTGCCAGGCGTTGGCACAGATACGCAGTATTTT. The whole variable domain, filled in from reference TRBV7-9 and TRBJ2-3, reads DTGVSQNPRHKITKRGQNVTFRCDPISEHNRLYWYRQTLGQGPEFLTYFQNEAQLEKSRLLSDRFSAERPKGSFSTLEIQRTEQGDSAMYLCASSLVPGVGTDTQYFGPGTRLTVL.

This rearrangement joins TRBV2 to TRBJ2-3; TRBD2 aligns across 10 bases. Per the germline V gene, CDR1 is SNHLY and CDR2 is FYNNEI. This CDR3 region has 15 residues. V trimming: 0 bases; J trimming: 4 bases; junction bases outside the gene matches: 1. The CDR3 reads CASSEASGGPDTQYF. CDR3 nucleotide sequence: TGTGCCAGCAGTGAAGCTAGCGGGGGGCCAGATACGCAGTATTTT.

The rearrangement uses TRBV4-2 and TRBJ1-5; unclear D gene. The CDR3 totals 16 residues. Germline-derived CDR1 and CDR2 are LGHNA and YNFKEQ. Trimming removed 1 base from V and 0 bases from J, with 10 bases in between. The CDR3 loop is CASSQVSIVSNQPQHF. The CDR3 DNA follows: TGTGCCAGCAGCCAAGTTAGCATCGTTAGCAATCAGCCCCAGCATTTT.

The J gene is TRBJ2-7, the V gene TRBV7-9, with 8 nucleotides matching TRBD1. The germline V gene encodes CDR1 SEHNR and CDR2 FQNEAQ (reference sequence). The CDR3 consists of 15 residues. V lost 5 bases to trimming and J lost 3 bases; unmatched junction nucleotides: 9. This chain's CDR3 is CASSPSGQGDYEQYF. In DNA, the CDR3 is TGTGCCAGCAGCCCGAGTGGACAGGGCGACTACGAGCAGTACTTC.

The rearrangement links TRBV19 to TRBJ1-5, with a tentative D call TRBD1 (5 bases). The CDR3 is 13 residues long. Trimming took off 5 bases at V and 2 bases at J, with 7 bases between the two ends. Germline CDR1 LNHDA, CDR2 SQIVND (reference sequence). CDR3 coding DNA: TGTGCCAGTAGTGGAGGGGGCAATCAGCCCCAGCATTTT. The encoded protein is CASSGGGNQPQHF.

The V and J genes are TRBV5-1 and TRBJ1-1, with D maybe TRBD1 (6 bases). Germline assignment: CDR1 SGHRS and CDR2 YFSETQ. CDR3 length: 13 amino acids. V was pared by 3 bases and J by 5 bases, with 11 bases between. The CDR3 here is CASSSQGRTEAFF. CDR3 DNA: TGCGCCAGCAGCTCACAGGGCCGAACTGAAGCTTTCTTT.

The sample holds a few counts of this clone. The chain employs TRBV7-8 and TRBJ1-2; TRBD1 agrees at 7 bases. V shed 3 bases, J shed 5 bases, and the junction held 6 bases outside the gene matches. The V gene's germline CDR1 is SGHVS and CDR2 FQNEAQ. This CDR3 spans 14 amino acids. The chain's CDR3 is CASSFYRGPYGYTF. Here the CDR3 DNA reads TGTGCCAGCAGCTTTTACAGGGGCCCTTATGGCTACACCTTC. The whole variable domain, remainder taken from reference TRBV7-8 and TRBJ1-2, is GAGVSQSPRYKVAKRGQDVALRCDPISGHVSLFWYQQALGQGPEFLTYFQNEAQLDKSGLPSDRFFAERPEGSVSTLKIQRTQQEDSAVYLCASSFYRGPYGYTFGSGTRLTVV.

The chain is built from TRBV18 and TRBJ1-1; the D gene is possibly TRBD1 (6 bases). CDR1 and CDR2 (germline): KGHSH, LQKENI. CDR3 length: 14 amino acids. Deletions cut 4 bases from V and 6 bases from J, with 15 bases between. CDR3: CASSLSKQGPEAFF. Here the CDR3 DNA reads TGTGCCAGCTCACTTTCAAAACAGGGCCCTGAAGCTTTCTTT. Filled out from reference TRBV18 and TRBJ1-1, the complete variable domain reads NAGVMQNPRHLVRRRGQEARLRCSPMKGHSHVYWYRQLPEEGLKFMVYLQKENIIDESGMPKERFSAEFPKEGPSILRIQQVVRGDSAAYFCASSLSKQGPEAFFGQGTRLTVV.

The J gene is TRBJ2-2, the V gene TRBV3-1 (or the pseudogene TRBV3-2), with 13 bases matching TRBD2. The V segment lost 4 bases and the J segment 7 bases; nucleotides outside the gene matches: 9. The germline V gene has CDR1 LGHDT and CDR2 YNNKEL (reference sequence). This CDR3 comprises 17 residues. CDR3: CASSPSGLAGKVGELFF. CDR3 sequence (DNA): TGTGCCAGCAGCCCGTCGGGACTAGCGGGGAAGGTCGGGGAGCTGTTTTTT.

The J gene is TRBJ1-5, the V gene TRBV28; D unresolved. The CDR3 runs 15 residues. The V gene lost 1 base and the J gene lost 5 bases, with 12 bases spanning the gap. Germline CDR1 MDHEN, CDR2 SYDVKM. The chain's CDR3 is CASSLSSQAHQPQHF. The CDR3 nucleotides are TGTGCCAGCAGTTTATCCTCTCAGGCCCATCAGCCCCAGCATTTT.

This clone was counted only a few times. CDR3 nucleotides: TGTGCCAGCTCACCTAAAGCCGGACAGAACTCCGGAAACACCATATATTTT. It translates to CASSPKAGQNSGNTIYF. The chain has TRBV18 and TRBJ1-3, with a possible D match to TRBD1 (6 bases). The CDR3 is 17 amino acids. CDR1 is KGHSH, CDR2 LQKENI, per germline. Trimming pared 3 bases from V and 4 bases from J, leaving 19 bases between.

The rearrangement uses TRBV9 and TRBJ1-2, with D tentatively TRBD1 (5 bases). Per the germline V gene, CDR1 is SGDLS and CDR2 is YYNGEE. There are 15 residues in the CDR3. V shed 3 bases and J shed 7 bases, with 19 bases lying between them. The CDR3 coding sequence is TGTGCCAGCAGCGGGTCCCTTGGGGGGAGTGGTGGCTACACCTTC. This encodes CASSGSLGGSGGYTF.

The CDR3 DNA sequence: TGTGCCAGCAGCGTAGCAGGGGTGGACACTGAAGCTTTCTTT. Its protein product is CASSVAGVDTEAFF. The chain recombines TRBV9 with TRBJ1-1; weak D call: TRBD1 (6 bases). V dropped 0 bases and J dropped 3 bases, with 9 bases sitting between them. Germline V gene lookup returns CDR1 SGDLS and CDR2 YYNGEE. CDR3 length: 14 residues. The whole variable domain, filled in from reference TRBV9 and TRBJ1-1, reads DSGVTQTPKHLITATGQRVTLRCSPRSGDLSVYWYQQSLDQGLQFLIQYYNGEERAKGNILERFSAQQFPDLHSELNLSSLELGDSALYFCASSVAGVDTEAFFGQGTRLTVV.

This clone occurred once. This CDR3 is CASSQLGGADTQYF. CDR3 DNA sequence: TGTGCCAGCAGCCAACTGGGGGGGGCAGATACGCAGTATTTT. The V and J genes are TRBV3-1 (or the pseudogene TRBV3-2) and TRBJ2-3, with 7 bases matching TRBD2. The junction had 3 bases not matched to a gene; V was cut back by 2 bases and J by 4 bases. The CDR3 length is 14 residues. The germline V gene has CDR1 LGHDT and CDR2 YNNKEL (reference sequence).

The CDR3 nucleotides are TGTGCCAGCAGCTCGCTAGGAACCGCGAACACCGGGGAGCTGTTTTTT. It codes for CASSSLGTANTGELFF. The rearrangement links TRBV7-2 to TRBJ2-2, with no clear D. Germline lookup yields CDR1 SGHTA and CDR2 FQGNSA. Trimming took off 4 bases at V and 0 bases at J, with 12 bases between the two ends. This CDR3 is 16 amino acids long.

The rearrangement uses TRBV19 and TRBJ2-7; 12 bases map to TRBD2. V shed 4 bases and J 0 bases; nucleotides not matched to a gene: 4. The CDR3 covers 16 residues. CDR1 and CDR2 (germline): LNHDA, SQIVND (reference sequence). The CDR3 DNA reads TGTGCCAGTAGTACCCGACTAGCGGGGGTCTCCTACGAGCAGTACTTC. It is translated as CASSTRLAGVSYEQYF. Looking up the rest from reference TRBV19 and TRBJ2-7 gives the full variable domain: DGGITQSPKYLFRKEGQNVTLSCEQNLNHDAMYWYRQDPGQGLRLIYYSQIVNDFQKGDIAEGYSVSREKKESFPLTVTSAQKNPTAFYLCASSTRLAGVSYEQYFGPGTRLTVT.

V gene TRBV5-4 combines with J gene TRBJ2-5, with D perhaps matching TRBD2 (5 bases). Per germline, CDR1 SGHNT and CDR2 YYREEE (reference sequence). Trimming removed 4 bases from V and 4 bases from J, with 17 bases in between. CDR3 length: 15 residues. CDR3: CASSRGLVGPETQYF. The DNA of the CDR3 is TGTGCCAGCAGCCGCGGACTGGTAGGGCCAGAGACCCAGTACTTC.